These T cell receptor beta chains were read from a single sample in a study of blood T cell repertoires in COVID-19. Assay: immunoSEQ multiplex PCR; the TCRdb copy retains only in-frame clones and omits some. Here the sample spans some 190,000 clones, 75% to 85% being singletons. The sequencing input was PBMCs or T cells enriched from blood (not recorded which). Source of these receptors: a woman aged 50 to 60 with acute COVID-19. Both conserved end residues are part of each CDR3. D genes are given only for firm matches. Not all rows give a size; the values are once, few, many and, for expanded clones, a class.

size,V,J,D,CDR3,DNA
-,TRBV7-9,TRBJ2-3,-,CASSLEVAGGTDTQYF,TGTGCCAGCAGCTTAGAGGTGGCCGGGGGCACAGATACGCAGTATTTT
-,TRBV5-6,TRBJ1-2,TRBD1,CASRSGGHGYTF,TGTGCCAGCAGGTCAGGGGGCCATGGCTACACCTTC
-,TRBV7-3,TRBJ2-5,TRBD2,CASSSGGRETQYF,TGTGCCAGCAGCTCGGGGGGTCGGGAGACCCAGTACTTC
once,TRBV6-5,TRBJ2-5,TRBD1,CASSNTGTAETQYF,TGTGCCAGCAGCAATACCGGGACAGCGGAGACCCAGTACTTC
few,TRBV7-2,TRBJ1-3,-,CASGTGGFGNTIYF,TGTGCCAGCGGAACGGGGGGCTTCGGAAACACCATATATTTT
few,TRBV27,TRBJ1-6,-,CASSLQSGSGSPLHF,TGTGCCAGCAGTTTGCAAAGCGGTTCGGGCTCACCCCTCCACTTT
-,TRBV28,TRBJ1-3,-,CASSLSGVRLGNTIYF,TGTGCCAGCAGTTTATCGGGGGTCCGCCTTGGAAACACCATATATTTT
-,TRBV30,TRBJ1-4,TRBD1,CAWVRGPNEKLFF,TGTGCCTGGGTCAGGGGGCCTAATGAAAAACTGTTTTTT
-,TRBV27,TRBJ1-5,-,CASSQQVFQPQHF,TGTGCCAGCAGTCAACAGGTTTTTCAGCCCCAGCATTTT
-,TRBV5-1,TRBJ1-2,-,CASSGADILGGYTF,TGCGCCAGCAGCGGGGCTGATATATTGGGGGGCTACACCTTC
-,TRBV5-1,TRBJ1-3,-,CASSLGFREAGNTIYF,TGCGCCAGCAGCTTGGGATTCAGGGAGGCAGGAAACACCATATATTTT
-,TRBV12-3/TRBV12-4,TRBJ1-1,-,CASSKNTEAFF,TGTGCCAGCAGCAAAAACACTGAAGCTTTCTTT
-,TRBV2,TRBJ2-2,TRBD2,CASSEASGGAGELFF,TGTGCCAGCAGTGAAGCTAGCGGGGGAGCCGGGGAGCTGTTTTTT
-,TRBV24-1,TRBJ1-5,-,CATSDSTGGPNQPQHF,TGTGCCACCAGTGATTCGACAGGAGGACCGAATCAGCCCCAGCATTTT
-,TRBV19,TRBJ1-2,-,CASRGARGSNYGYTF,TGTGCCAGTAGGGGGGCTAGGGGTTCCAACTATGGCTACACCTTC
-,TRBV7-9,TRBJ2-1,TRBD1,CASSFPPGQEQFF,TGTGCCAGCAGCTTCCCCCCGGGACAGGAGCAGTTCTTC
-,TRBV5-6,TRBJ2-5,TRBD2,CASSSRTSSKTQYF,TGTGCCAGCAGCTCGAGGACTAGCAGTAAGACCCAGTACTTC
once,TRBV19,TRBJ1-5,TRBD1,CASSIGGQGAFQPQHF,TGTGCCAGTAGTATAGGGGGACAGGGGGCGTTTCAGCCCCAGCATTTT
-,TRBV6-5,TRBJ1-2,TRBD1,CASRSGQGINYGYTF,TGTGCCAGCAGATCGGGACAGGGGATTAACTATGGCTACACCTTC
once,TRBV2,TRBJ1-5,TRBD1,CASSEAVFSWGQGARQPQHF,TGTGCCAGCAGTGAAGCGGTTTTTTCTTGGGGACAGGGAGCAAGGCAGCCCCAGCATTTT
-,TRBV6-6,TRBJ1-1,TRBD1,CASRATGGALNTEAFF,TGTGCCAGCAGGGCTACAGGGGGCGCTTTGAACACTGAAGCTTTCTTT
-,TRBV19,TRBJ1-2,-,CASSLTGYGYTF,TGTGCCAGTAGCTTGACAGGATATGGCTACACCTTC
-,TRBV7-9,TRBJ1-4,TRBD1,CASTPRTGAEKLFF,TGTGCCAGCACCCCCCGGACAGGGGCTGAAAAACTGTTTTTT
-,TRBV4-3,TRBJ2-3,-,CASILLGTDTQYF,TGCGCCAGCATCCTTCTCGGGACAGATACGCAGTATTTT
-,TRBV5-8,TRBJ1-1,-,CASSSFGGEAFF,TGTGCCAGCAGCTCCTTCGGGGGTGAAGCTTTCTTT
-,TRBV9,TRBJ1-6,-,CASSASRNNSPLHF,TGTGCCAGCAGCGCCTCTAGGAATAATTCACCCCTCCACTTT
-,TRBV2,TRBJ1-5,TRBD1,CASSKRGQGPIQPQHF,TGTGCCAGCAGTAAGAGGGGACAGGGTCCCATTCAGCCCCAGCATTTT
-,TRBV29-1,TRBJ1-2,-,CSVAEVGGYTF,TGCAGCGTCGCGGAGGTTGGTGGCTACACCTTC
-,TRBV5-4,TRBJ2-2,TRBD2,CASSQGTRVNTGELFF,TGTGCCAGCAGCCAAGGGACTAGGGTAAACACCGGGGAGCTGTTTTTT
-,TRBV2,TRBJ1-1,TRBD1,CASIRDRGSEAFF,TGTGCCAGCATCCGGGACAGGGGCTCTGAAGCTTTCTTT
few,TRBV7-2,TRBJ2-5,-,CASGGGSPSLWTQYF,TGTGCCAGCGGAGGGGGCAGCCCTTCTTTATGGACCCAGTACTTC
once,TRBV19,TRBJ1-2,TRBD1,CASSTLHGQGAPTF,TGTGCCAGTAGTACCCTCCATGGGCAGGGGGCGCCCACCTTC
-,TRBV7-8,TRBJ2-6,-,CASSPRTAISGANVLTF,TGTGCCAGCAGCCCCCGGACAGCTATCTCTGGGGCCAACGTCCTGACTTTC
once,TRBV5-4,TRBJ1-2,-,CASSLDRANYGYTF,TGTGCCAGCAGCTTGGACAGGGCCAACTATGGCTACACCTTC
-,TRBV19,TRBJ2-3,-,CASSIALQGWNTQYF,TGTGCCAGTAGTATAGCCCTACAGGGTTGGAATACGCAGTATTTT
-,TRBV18,TRBJ1-5,TRBD1,CASSSTSDRAANQPQHF,TGTGCCAGCTCATCTACTTCGGACAGGGCCGCCAATCAGCCCCAGCATTTT
once,TRBV7-6,TRBJ1-5,TRBD1,CASTPGTDNQPQHF,TGTGCCAGCACCCCCGGGACAGATAATCAGCCCCAGCATTTT
few,TRBV5-8,TRBJ1-2,TRBD1,CASSPDRANYGYTF,TGTGCCAGCAGCCCGGACAGGGCTAACTATGGCTACACCTTC
few,TRBV18,TRBJ2-5,-,CASSPREQETQYF,TGTGCCAGCTCACCCCGAGAGCAAGAGACCCAGTACTTC
many,TRBV6-1,TRBJ2-1,TRBD2,CASSDLAGGPNEQFF,TGTGCCAGCAGTGATCTAGCGGGGGGGCCCAATGAGCAGTTCTTC
-,TRBV29-1,TRBJ2-3,TRBD2,CSVASSGYTDTQYF,TGCAGCGTTGCTTCTAGCGGGTACACAGATACGCAGTATTTT
-,TRBV3-1/TRBV3-2,TRBJ1-2,-,CASSQGYNGYTF,TGTGCCAGCAGCCAAGGGTACAACGGCTACACCTTC
-,TRBV30,TRBJ1-1,-,CAWRMGANTEAFF,TGTGCCTGGAGGATGGGAGCGAACACTGAAGCTTTCTTT